This TCR beta chain was sequenced during a study of follicular helper T cells after annual influenza vaccination. Study summary: For some subjects, blood spans the 2013-2014, 2014-2015 and 2015-2016 annual vaccinations.

TCRdb's table, derived via immunoSEQ multiplex PCR, lists solely in-frame clones and lacks some. This sample has around 4,300 clones, with more than 75% found just once. The study's findings and limits: Each annual vaccination recalled recurring oligoclonal ICOS+CD38+ cTfh clonotypes. Most later recoveries of Day 7 ICOS+CD38+ clones were ICOS-CD38- cTfh.

With regard to this clone: Its cognate antigen is unknown.

Time point: 2014-2015 season, 7 days after vaccination. The V gene's germline CDR1 is SGHVS and CDR2 FNYEAQ. Trimming stripped 1 base from V and 6 bases from J, with 12 bases between. The CDR3 extends over 15 amino acids. The chain carries TRBV7-6 and TRBJ2-2, with a weak D call TRBD1 (6 bases). The receptor comes from an adult who received the influenza vaccine. The sequencing used CXCR5- memory CD4+ T cells sorted from blood, collected 7 days after influenza vaccination. CDR3 residues: CASSLVRGGAGELFF. The CDR3 DNA follows: TGTGCCAGCAGCTTAGTCAGGGGCGGAGCCGGGGAGCTGTTTTTT.